This T cell receptor beta chain was identified in a study of T cell changes during pregnancy in multiple sclerosis. The data were produced by immunoSEQ multiplex PCR, yet TCRdb's version contains in-frame clones alone and is incomplete. The sample holds 90,000 to 95,000 clones; about 94% are singletons and the top ten take about 2%. Deletions cut 5 bases from V and 6 bases from J, with 18 bases between. This CDR3 region has 15 residues. Germline V gene sequence: CDR1 MRHNA, CDR2 SNTAGT. The chain is built from TRBV6-4 and TRBJ2-3, with D possibly being TRBD2 (6 bases). The clonotype comes from a female donor with multiple sclerosis, enrolled in a pregnancy study. Source: peripheral blood, taken in the third trimester of pregnancy. In nucleotides, the CDR3 is TGTGCCAGCAGTAGGGACTCACTATCCCGGGATACGCAGTATTTT. As protein: CASSRDSLSRDTQYF.